Below, 29 T cell receptor beta chains from the same sample are listed, as sequenced in a study of T cell responses to AZD1222 COVID-19 vaccine. TCRdb's copy holds only in-frame clones and misses some; the assay was immunoSEQ multiplex PCR. The sample has roughly 120,000 clones, 88% seen once. Sequenced material: peripheral blood, taken on day 0 of AZD1222 vaccination. These TCRs come from an adult in good health.

This chain connects TRBV6-6 to TRBJ2-7, with 11 bases aligning to TRBD2. CDR1 is MNHNY, CDR2 SVGAGI, per germline (reference sequence). The V gene end was trimmed by 11 bases and the J gene end by 3 bases; junction bases not matched to a gene: 3. CDR3 size: 12 residues. The CDR3 region is CAGGTSGYEQYF. The CDR3 nucleotides are TGTGCCGGCGGGACTAGCGGCTACGAGCAGTACTTC.

The V and J genes are TRBV3-1 (or the pseudogene TRBV3-2) and TRBJ2-5; D unresolved. The V gene lost 4 bases and the J gene lost 4 bases, with 1 base spanning the gap. Germline CDR1 is LGHDT and CDR2 is YNNKEL (reference sequence). The CDR3 is 10 residues long. The CDR3 is CASSRETQYF. Here the CDR3 DNA reads TGTGCCAGCAGCCGAGAGACCCAGTACTTC.

The chain employs TRBV7-2 and TRBJ1-1; D is ambiguous. Looked up from germline, CDR1 is SGHTA and CDR2 is FQGNSA. V lost 5 bases, J lost 3 bases, and 7 bases lay in between. This CDR3 is built from 12 residues. The chain's CDR3 is CASSQSYTEAFF. Written as DNA, the CDR3 is TGTGCCAGCAGCCAAAGTTACACTGAAGCTTTCTTT.

The chain has TRBV7-2 and TRBJ1-4, with 10 positions matching TRBD1. V dropped 2 bases and J dropped 8; count of bases not matched to a gene: 8. The germline V gene has CDR1 SGHTA and CDR2 FQGNSA. The length of the CDR3 is 16 residues. The CDR3 DNA follows: TGTGCCAGCAGCTTATCGGGGGACAGGGGCGTCGAAAAACTGTTTTTT. Translated: CASSLSGDRGVEKLFF.

The rearrangement joins TRBV7-3 to TRBJ2-3; 7 bases line up with TRBD2. V gave up 3 bases and J gave up 2 bases; unmatched junction bases: 5. Germline loops: CDR1 SGHTA, CDR2 FQGTGA. The CDR3 sequence is 15 residues long. CDR3 nucleotides: TGTGCCAGCAGCTTTGGCGGGGGACCCACAGATACGCAGTATTTT. It codes for CASSFGGGPTDTQYF. The whole variable domain, remainder taken from reference TRBV7-3 and TRBJ2-3, is GAGVSQTPSNKVTEKGKYVELRCDPISGHTALYWYRQSLGQGPEFLIYFQGTGAADDSGLPNDRFFAVRPEGSVSTLKIQRTERGDSAVYLCASSFGGGPTDTQYFGPGTRLTVL.

There are a few counts of this clone. The chain employs TRBV7-2 and TRBJ1-2; possible D gene TRBD1, 5 bases. The CDR3 has 13 residues. CDR1 and CDR2 (germline): SGHTA, FQGNSA. Trimming shortened V by 5 bases and J by 8 bases, and 15 bases separated the two germline ends. As DNA, the CDR3 is TGTGCCAGCAGCATCAAGCTCCAGGGCGGCTACACCTTC. As protein: CASSIKLQGGYTF. Based on the CDR3 plus reference TRBV7-2 and TRBJ1-2, the full variable domain is GAGVSQSPSNKVTEKGKDVELRCDPISGHTALYWYRQSLGQGLEFLIYFQGNSAPDKSGLPSDRFSAERTGGSVSTLTIQRTQQEDSAVYLCASSIKLQGGYTFGSGTRLTVV.

This clone showed up just once. V and J are TRBV7-6 and TRBJ2-3, with D possibly being TRBD1 or TRBD2 (6 bases each). Germline CDR1 and CDR2: SGHVS and FNYEAQ. The CDR3 covers 15 residues. The V gene lost 0 bases and the J gene lost 1 base, with 8 bases spanning the gap. CDR3 in DNA: TGTGCCAGCAGCTTAGCGGGGGGCCGCACAGATACGCAGTATTTT. Its protein is CASSLAGGRTDTQYF.

Only one count was recorded for this clone. The V and J genes are TRBV2 and TRBJ2-3; the match to TRBD2 covers 7 bases. The CDR3 consists of 15 residues. CDR1 and CDR2 from the germline V gene are SNHLY and FYNNEI. The trim removed 9 bases at V and 3 bases at J, leaving 12 bases unmatched. The CDR3 DNA is TGTGCCAGACCCGGACTAGGTAAACTAACAGATACGCAGTATTTT. Protein: CARPGLGKLTDTQYF.

The V gene is TRBV27, the J gene TRBJ2-3, with no clear D. Trimming pared 8 bases from V and 2 bases from J, leaving 8 bases between. The CDR3 extends over 12 amino acids. CDR1 is MNHEY and CDR2 is SMNVEV in the germline V gene (reference sequence). CDR3 coding DNA: TGTGCCAGCCGTTCCATCACAGATACGCAGTATTTT. This encodes CASRSITDTQYF.

The rearrangement links TRBV6-1 to TRBJ1-2; perhaps TRBD1 as D (6 bases). The CDR3 is made up of 16 amino acids. The V and J ends lost 2 bases and 7 bases respectively, with 20 bases between them. Germline V gene data show CDR1 as MNHNS and CDR2 as SASEGT. The CDR3 protein is CASSEIGDTLFAGYTF. For the CDR3, the DNA is TGTGCCAGCAGTGAAATCGGGGACACTCTTTTTGCTGGCTACACCTTC.

The chain couples TRBV20-1 to TRBJ1-5, with D perhaps TRBD1 (5 bases). Germline V gene data show CDR1 as DFQATT and CDR2 as SNEGSKA (reference sequence). V was cut by 3 bases and J by 5 bases, with 11 bases left in between. This CDR3 has 13 amino acids. CDR3 sequence: CSASQGMDQPQHF. The CDR3, as DNA: TGCAGTGCTAGTCAGGGAATGGATCAGCCCCAGCATTTT.

J is TRBJ1-2 and V is TRBV18; 8 bases are shared with TRBD1. The V segment lost 3 bases and the J segment 7 bases; nucleotides outside the gene matches: 4. The CDR3 consists of 13 residues. Looked up from germline, CDR1 is KGHSH and CDR2 is LQKENI. The CDR3 DNA is TGTGCCAGCTCACCGGACAGGGTGTCTGGCTACACCTTC. Residues: CASSPDRVSGYTF.

In DNA form, the CDR3 reads TGTGCCAGCAGGGACACAGGAGGACTTCGGGAGACCCAGTACTTC. As protein: CASRDTGGLRETQYF. The genes are TRBV6-5 and TRBJ2-5; D might be TRBD1 or TRBD2, each matching 5 bases. The CDR3 spans 15 residues. The ends were cut back, 6 bases at V and 5 bases at J, with 19 bases in the middle. Germline CDR1 and CDR2: MNHEY and SVGAGI.

The chain recombines TRBV19 with TRBJ1-2; 9 positions match TRBD1. Trimming took 7 bases from V and 2 from J; bases not matched to a gene: 20. Germline V gene sequence: CDR1 LNHDA, CDR2 SQIVND (reference sequence). The length of the CDR3 is 19 residues. CDR3 in DNA: TGTGCCAGTACCCACACGACGGGACAGGGCGAAAGACCAAACTATGGCTACACCTTC. Amino acid sequence: CASTHTTGQGERPNYGYTF. Complete variable domain (other parts from reference TRBV19 and TRBJ1-2): DGGITQSPKYLFRKEGQNVTLSCEQNLNHDAMYWYRQDPGQGLRLIYYSQIVNDFQKGDIAEGYSVSREKKESFPLTVTSAQKNPTAFYLCASTHTTGQGERPNYGYTFGSGTRLTVV.

The chain joins TRBV6-5 to TRBJ2-1; TRBD2 matches at 7 bases. The CDR3 consists of 14 residues. Looked up from germline, CDR1 is MNHEY and CDR2 is SVGAGI. With V trimmed by 4 bases and J by 4 bases, 4 bases remained unmatched. This CDR3 is CASSLGGVYNEQFF. CDR3 nucleotide sequence: TGTGCCAGCAGTTTGGGGGGGGTGTACAATGAGCAGTTCTTC.

The V and J genes are TRBV5-4 and TRBJ2-3; TRBD2 is a possible D gene (5 bases). In germline, CDR1 is SGHNT, CDR2 YYREEE (reference sequence). This CDR3 region has 13 residues. V lost 5 bases and J lost 2, with 9 bases in between. CDR3 sequence reads: CASRGEATDTQYF. As DNA, the CDR3 is TGTGCCAGCAGGGGAGAGGCCACAGATACGCAGTATTTT.

Notes on this clone: This may arise from a read error, as a much more abundant clone is one base away. Distinct nucleotide sequences in the sample also encode this CDR3. The gene calls are TRBV18 and TRBJ1-5; no clear D. V lost 0 bases, J lost 6 bases, and 3 bases lay in between. Per germline, CDR1 KGHSH and CDR2 LQKENI. The CDR3 has 12 residues. In DNA, the CDR3 is TGTGCCAGCTCACCACCAGGTCAGCCCCAGCATTTT. It yields the protein CASSPPGQPQHF.

The gene calls are TRBV9 and TRBJ1-1; 7 bases align to TRBD1. The CDR3 totals 16 residues. J lost 5 bases, V lost 3 bases, and 13 bases had no gene match. CDR1 and CDR2 from the germline V gene are SGDLS and YYNGEE. The CDR3 nucleotides are TGTGCCAGCAGCGCCCCCCCACAGGGGATAAGGACTGAAGCTTTCTTT. Its protein product is CASSAPPQGIRTEAFF.

The CDR3 region is CASSVANQGRAFF. CDR3 nucleotides: TGTGCCAGCAGCGTAGCGAATCAGGGCAGGGCTTTCTTT. This rearrangement joins TRBV9 to TRBJ1-1; D is perhaps TRBD1 (5 bases). The CDR3 spans 13 residues. The germline V and J ends were trimmed by 0 bases and 11 bases, with 14 bases remaining between them. Germline values: CDR1 SGDLS, CDR2 YYNGEE.

This clone appeared a single time. The chain recombines TRBV13 with TRBJ1-3, with 7 bases that match TRBD1. The CDR3 length is 16 residues. V lost 5 bases, J lost 2 bases, and 9 bases stayed unmatched. Germline loops: CDR1 PRHDT, CDR2 FYEKMQ (reference sequence). CDR3: CASSARTGGPGNTIYF. The DNA for the CDR3 is TGTGCCAGCAGCGCGCGGACAGGAGGGCCTGGAAACACCATATATTTT.

The gene calls are TRBV13 and TRBJ1-4; possible D gene TRBD1, 6 bases. This CDR3 comprises 15 residues. V was cut by 4 bases and J by 6 bases, with 15 bases left in between. Germline-derived CDR1 and CDR2 are PRHDT and FYEKMQ (reference sequence). The CDR3: CASSYTGFRHEKLFF. For the CDR3, the DNA is TGTGCCAGCAGCTACACAGGGTTCCGACATGAAAAACTGTTTTTT.

The J gene is TRBJ2-1, the V gene TRBV5-1; maybe TRBD2 (6 bases). The CDR3 length is 16 residues. V was shortened by 2 bases and J by 2 bases, with 14 bases between the two germline ends. Germline values: CDR1 SGHRS, CDR2 YFSETQ. The CDR3 sequence: CASSFGGLAPYNEQFF. The CDR3 region has the DNA TGCGCCAGCAGCTTTGGGGGACTTGCACCCTACAATGAGCAGTTCTTC.

The J gene is TRBJ1-1, the V gene TRBV9; 8 bases agree with TRBD1. With 4 bases clipped from V and 4 bases from J, the junction kept 3 bases outside the gene matches. Germline loops: CDR1 SGDLS, CDR2 YYNGEE. The CDR3 is 13 residues long. The CDR3 reads CASSSQGATEAFF. The CDR3 bases are TGTGCCAGCAGCTCTCAGGGGGCCACTGAAGCTTTCTTT. Looking up the rest from reference TRBV9 and TRBJ1-1 gives the full variable domain: DSGVTQTPKHLITATGQRVTLRCSPRSGDLSVYWYQQSLDQGLQFLIQYYNGEERAKGNILERFSAQQFPDLHSELNLSSLELGDSALYFCASSSQGATEAFFGQGTRLTVV.

The chain carries TRBV7-6 and TRBJ2-5, with 8 bases aligning to TRBD2. V gave up 1 base and J gave up 0 bases; unmatched junction bases: 7. This CDR3 has 17 residues. Germline V gene sequence: CDR1 SGHVS, CDR2 FNYEAQ. The CDR3 here is CASSLVSGATYQETQYF. The CDR3 coding sequence is TGTGCCAGCAGCTTAGTTAGCGGGGCTACTTACCAAGAGACCCAGTACTTC.

The V gene is TRBV15, the J gene TRBJ1-5; no definite D call. This CDR3 has 13 residues. Germline V lookup: CDR1 LNHNV, CDR2 YYDKDF (reference sequence). V was clipped by 6 bases and J by 0 bases, with 6 bases between them. The CDR3 region is CATRFNSNQPQHF. The CDR3 DNA follows: TGTGCCACCAGGTTTAATAGCAATCAGCCCCAGCATTTT.

V is TRBV25-1 and J is TRBJ2-3; D call uncertain. CDR3 length: 12 amino acids. Germline V CDR1 and CDR2: MGHDK, SYGVNS. The V end lost 5 bases, the J end lost 4 bases, and 7 bases lay between the germline ends. The CDR3 DNA is TGTGCCAGCAGTAGCCAGGCAGATACGCAGTATTTT. It is translated as CASSSQADTQYF.

This chain connects TRBV7-8 to TRBJ1-1, with D unclear. Looked up from germline, CDR1 is SGHVS and CDR2 is FQNEAQ. V was trimmed by 8 bases and J by 1 base, leaving 11 bases between them. The CDR3 consists of 13 residues. This CDR3 is CASAPQKNTEAFF. In DNA, the CDR3 is TGTGCCAGCGCCCCCCAAAAGAACACTGAAGCTTTCTTT.

The rearrangement joins TRBV4-1 to TRBJ2-5; D uncertain. Germline-derived CDR1 and CDR2 are MGHRA and YSYEKL. Trimming cost V 5 bases and J 2 bases, with 18 bases left between them. CDR3 length: 16 amino acids. CDR3 sequence: CASSYSKQTSQETQYF. DNA of the CDR3: TGCGCCAGCAGCTACAGCAAACAGACATCTCAAGAGACCCAGTACTTC.

V is TRBV19 and J is TRBJ2-2; 7 nucleotides agree with TRBD1. The CDR3 covers 15 residues. Germline trimming cut 8 bases from V and 0 bases from J; bases unmatched to any gene: 6. The germline V gene has CDR1 LNHDA and CDR2 SQIVND (reference sequence). In nucleotides, the CDR3 is TGTGCCAGTTTTCCCGGGACAGCGAACACCGGGGAGCTGTTTTTT. Protein: CASFPGTANTGELFF.